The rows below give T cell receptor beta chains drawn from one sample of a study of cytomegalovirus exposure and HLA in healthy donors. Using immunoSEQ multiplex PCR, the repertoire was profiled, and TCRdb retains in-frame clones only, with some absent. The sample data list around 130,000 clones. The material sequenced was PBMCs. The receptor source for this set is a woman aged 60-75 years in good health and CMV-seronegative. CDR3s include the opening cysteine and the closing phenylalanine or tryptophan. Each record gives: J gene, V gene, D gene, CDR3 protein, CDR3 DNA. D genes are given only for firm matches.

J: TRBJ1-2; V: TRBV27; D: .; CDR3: CASSFRSSLNYGYTF; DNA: TGTGCCAGCAGTTTCAGGTCAAGTCTCAACTATGGCTACACCTTC
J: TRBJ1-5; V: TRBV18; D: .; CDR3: CASSPPNGQNNQPQHF; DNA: TGTGCCAGCTCACCACCTAACGGACAGAACAATCAGCCCCAGCATTTT
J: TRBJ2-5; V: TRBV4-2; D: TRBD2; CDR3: CASSQALLAGDQETQYF; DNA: TGTGCCAGCAGCCAAGCTTTACTAGCGGGGGACCAAGAGACCCAGTACTTC
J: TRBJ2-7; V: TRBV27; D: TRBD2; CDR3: CASSLLRGGKYEQYF; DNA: TGTGCCAGCAGTTTGTTGCGGGGGGGCAAGTACGAGCAGTACTTC
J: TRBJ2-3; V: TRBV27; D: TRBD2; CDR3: CASSPGLAASTDTQYF; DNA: TGTGCCAGCAGCCCAGGACTAGCGGCTAGCACAGATACGCAGTATTTT
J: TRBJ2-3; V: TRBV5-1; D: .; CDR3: CASSLGSGLRTDTQYF; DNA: TGCGCCAGCAGCTTGGGGTCAGGTCTCCGCACAGATACGCAGTATTTT
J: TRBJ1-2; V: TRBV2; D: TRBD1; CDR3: CASSPFAWGDRGLPNYGYTF; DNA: TGTGCCAGCAGTCCGTTCGCTTGGGGGGACAGGGGGCTACCTAACTATGGCTACACCTTC
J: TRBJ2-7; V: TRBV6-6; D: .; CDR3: CASSYGGELRQQYF; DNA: TGTGCCAGCAGTTACGGCGGGGAACTACGTCAGCAGTACTTC
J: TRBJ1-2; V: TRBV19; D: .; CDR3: CASSIPGDHQYGYTF; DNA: TGTGCCAGTAGTATTCCAGGGGACCATCAGTATGGCTACACCTTC
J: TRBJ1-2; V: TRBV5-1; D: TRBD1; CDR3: CASSTDRGRIQSFGYTF; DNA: TGCGCCAGCAGCACCGACAGGGGGCGGATTCAATCGTTTGGCTACACCTTC
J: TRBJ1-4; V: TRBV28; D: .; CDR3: CASSLWYSQAGDEKLFF; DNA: TGTGCCAGCAGTTTATGGTACAGTCAGGCGGGGGATGAAAAACTGTTTTTT
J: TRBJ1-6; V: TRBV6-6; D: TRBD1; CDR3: CASRLPGTENSPLHF; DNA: TGTGCCAGCAGACTTCCCGGGACAGAAAATTCACCCCTCCACTTT
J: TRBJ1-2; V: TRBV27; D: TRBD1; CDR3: CASSSMDRVANGYTF; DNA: TGTGCCAGCAGTTCCATGGACAGGGTCGCGAATGGCTACACCTTC
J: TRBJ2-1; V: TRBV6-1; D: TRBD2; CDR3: CASSEGGLVNEQFF; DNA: TGTGCCAGCAGTGAGGGGGGACTAGTCAATGAGCAGTTCTTC
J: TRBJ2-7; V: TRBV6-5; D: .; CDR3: CASRGGLASSYEQYF; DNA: TGTGCCAGCAGGGGGGGGCTAGCGAGCTCCTACGAGCAGTACTTC
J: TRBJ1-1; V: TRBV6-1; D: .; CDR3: CASRDKNTEAFF; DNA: TGTGCCAGCAGGGACAAGAACACTGAAGCTTTCTTT